The 24 T cell receptor beta chains in this list originate from one sample, sequenced in a study of T-cell memory formation after mild COVID-19. MiXCR was run by TCRdb on the 5' RACE reads, yielding one entry per CDR3 protein. The data contain some 49,000 distinct CDR3 sequences, 27% of them singletons. The sequencing input was PBMCs or a T cell subset sorted from them (not recorded which). Source of these receptors: a young man who had mild COVID-19 (a few samples of this study predate the infection). Cell type and time point are not known.

This clonotype was seen a few times. The V call is TRBV10-3, the J call TRBJ2-1; D not certain. Per germline, CDR1 ENHRY and CDR2 SYGVKD. Deletions cut 4 bases from V and 6 bases from J, with 16 bases between. CDR3 length equals 15 residues. CDR3 sequence: CAISGFEDGLNEQFF. In nucleotides, the CDR3 is TGTGCCATCAGTGGGTTCGAGGACGGCCTCAATGAGCAGTTCTTC.

V gene TRBV12-3 or TRBV12-4 combines with J gene TRBJ1-5, with D possibly matching TRBD1 (5 bases). V was clipped by 5 bases and J by 5 bases, with 19 bases between them. This CDR3 is 16 amino acids long. The CDR3 region is CASSTDSGVIDQPQHF. The CDR3 DNA is TGTGCCAGCAGTACCGACAGCGGGGTTATAGATCAGCCCCAGCATTTT.

The chain has TRBV7-9 and TRBJ2-5; D may match TRBD1 or TRBD2 (5 bases each). Germline CDR1 is SEHNR and CDR2 is FQNEAQ (reference sequence). Between the trimmed V and J ends, which lost 4 bases and 2 bases, there was a span of 17 bases. This CDR3 region has 16 residues. Written as DNA, the CDR3 is TGTGCCAGCAGCTCAAGTCCGGGACCCATTCAAGAGACCCAGTACTTC. It yields the protein CASSSSPGPIQETQYF.

The chain has TRBV15 and TRBJ1-4, with D uncertain. Trimming removed 4 bases at V and 0 bases at J, with 21 bases between. The CDR3 spans 19 residues. From germline, CDR1 is LNHNV and CDR2 YYDKDF (reference sequence). The CDR3 region is CATSTTSVSARATNEKLFF. DNA for the CDR3: TGTGCCACCAGCACCACCTCGGTTTCTGCGAGAGCAACTAATGAAAAACTGTTTTTT. Filled out from reference TRBV15 and TRBJ1-4, the complete variable domain reads DAMVIQNPRYQVTQFGKPVTLSCSQTLNHNVMYWYQQKSSQAPKLLFHYYDKDFNNEADTPDNFQSRRPNTSFCFLDIRSPGLGDTAMYLCATSTTSVSARATNEKLFFGSGTQLSVL.

This clonotype has a handful of counts. The V call is TRBV20-1, the J call TRBJ1-2; tentative D call: TRBD1 (5 bases). CDR1 and CDR2 (germline): DFQATT, SNEGSKA (reference sequence). The CDR3 covers 12 residues. V was clipped by 5 bases and J by 1 base, with 8 bases between them. DNA of the CDR3: TGCAGTGCTCGGGACTTTAACTATGGCTACACCTTC. Translated: CSARDFNYGYTF.

The table lists this clonotype with a few counts. The chain uses TRBV25-1 and TRBJ2-6, with D possibly being TRBD2 (5 bases). Trimming removed 5 bases at V and 0 bases at J, with 8 bases between. Germline CDR1 reads MGHDK; CDR2 reads SYGVNS. The length of the CDR3 is 15 residues. CDR3 sequence: CASSPRVSGANVLTF. The CDR3 DNA sequence: TGTGCCAGCAGTCCGAGGGTCTCTGGGGCCAACGTCCTGACTTTC.

V usage is TRBV6-5 and J usage is TRBJ1-2; no reliable D call. Germline V gives CDR1 MNHEY, CDR2 SVGAGI. The CDR3 has 11 residues. Trimming stripped 2 bases from V and 6 bases from J, with 4 bases between. The CDR3 bases are TGTGCCAGCAGTTACGGGGATGGCTACACCTTC. This encodes CASSYGDGYTF.

The chain is built from TRBV20-1 and TRBJ2-3; 8 bases align to TRBD2. From germline, CDR1 is DFQATT and CDR2 SNEGSKA (reference sequence). The CDR3 is 14 residues long. After removal of 5 bases from V and 4 bases from J, the junction contained 8 bases not matched to a gene. CDR3 DNA: TGCAGTGCTGCCAGCGGGGGCATCGCAGATACGCAGTATTTT. It encodes CSAASGGIADTQYF.

There are a few counts of this clonotype. The chain carries TRBV10-3 and TRBJ1-2; D gene unclear. Per germline, CDR1 ENHRY and CDR2 SYGVKD. V was cut by 7 bases and J by 8 bases, with 17 bases left in between. The CDR3 consists of 13 residues. The DNA of the CDR3 is TGTGCCATCAACACGGACCTCAAGGAGGGCTACACCTTC. Its protein is CAINTDLKEGYTF.

This clonotype was seen many times. Germline and junction disagree at one end, which may indicate a read error. The chain has TRBV7-7 and TRBJ2-3, with 8 bases fitting TRBD1. Germline V gene lookup returns CDR1 SSHAT and CDR2 FNYEAQ (reference sequence). This CDR3 has 15 amino acids. The DNA for the CDR3 is TGTGCTAGCAGCCCCGGGACAGGCGCGACAGATACGCAGTATTTT. Protein sequence: CASSPGTGATDTQYF. The full variable domain, with the rest looked up from reference TRBV7-7 and TRBJ2-3, is GAGVSQSPRYKVTKRGQDVTLRCDPISSHATLYWYQQALGQGPEFLTYFNYEAQPDKSGLPSDRFSAERPEGSISTLTIQRTEQRDSAMYRCASSPGTGATDTQYFGPGTRLTVL.

This clonotype turned up a few times. This chain joins TRBV5-1 and TRBJ2-1; D remains unclear. Trimming cost V 0 bases and J 10 bases, with 11 bases left between them. The CDR3 sequence is 13 residues long. Germline V gene data show CDR1 as SGHRS and CDR2 as YFSETQ. This CDR3 reads CASSLGSPREQFF. The CDR3, as DNA: TGCGCCAGCAGCTTGGGGAGTCCCAGGGAGCAGTTCTTC.

This clonotype was counted a few times. The chain combines TRBV29-1 with TRBJ2-7; 9 bases are shared with TRBD1. Germline V gene lookup returns CDR1 SQVTM and CDR2 ANQGSEA. This CDR3 spans 12 amino acids. V lost 7 bases and J lost 6; bases outside the gene matches: 7. The CDR3 DNA reads as TGCAGCGGGGGGACAGGGAGCGGCGAGCAGTACTTC. Its protein is CSGGTGSGEQYF.

This clonotype turned up a few times. V gene TRBV27 combines with J gene TRBJ2-1; 13 nucleotides line up with TRBD2. With 4 bases clipped from V and 2 bases from J, the junction kept 5 bases outside the gene matches. Looked up from germline, CDR1 is MNHEY and CDR2 is SMNVEV (reference sequence). The CDR3 is 17 residues long. In DNA form, the CDR3 reads TGTGCCAGCAGTTCTGGACTAGCGGGGGTTGCCTACAATGAGCAGTTCTTC. This encodes CASSSGLAGVAYNEQFF.

The gene calls are TRBV20-1 and TRBJ1-1; D ambiguous. This CDR3 has 14 amino acids. Deletions cut 3 bases from V and 0 bases from J, with 11 bases between. CDR1 and CDR2 from the germline V gene are DFQATT and SNEGSKA (reference sequence). In DNA form, the CDR3 reads TGCAGTGCTAGCAGTCAGGAGATGAACACTGAAGCTTTCTTT. Translating gives CSASSQEMNTEAFF.

The chain is built from TRBV27 and TRBJ1-1; 9 nucleotides match TRBD1. This CDR3 is built from 13 residues. Germline CDR1 is MNHEY and CDR2 is SMNVEV (reference sequence). V lost 6 bases to trimming and J lost 5 bases; unmatched junction nucleotides: 4. The CDR3 loop is CASSHRGQTEAFF. The CDR3 DNA reads as TGTGCCAGCAGCCACAGGGGGCAGACTGAAGCTTTCTTT.

The J gene is TRBJ2-1, the V gene TRBV7-8, with 10 positions matching TRBD2. Trimming removed 7 bases from V and 9 bases from J; junction bases left unmatched: 9. The CDR3 sequence is 14 residues long. CDR1 is SGHVS and CDR2 is FQNEAQ in the germline V gene. DNA of the CDR3: TGTGCCAGCATATTAGCGGGGGGATTCGGTGAGCAGTTCTTC. Residues: CASILAGGFGEQFF.

A few counts support this clonotype. The chain employs TRBV6-2 or TRBV6-3 and TRBJ2-7; D is unresolved. CDR1 is MNHEY and CDR2 is SVGEGT in the germline V gene. This CDR3 has 15 residues. The V end lost 2 bases, the J end lost 3 bases, and 14 bases lay between the germline ends. The CDR3 coding sequence is TGTGCCAGCAGTTACCCGACTGATCGTGGCTACGAGCAGTACTTC. Encoded protein: CASSYPTDRGYEQYF.

V and J are TRBV12-3 or TRBV12-4 and TRBJ2-7; weak D call: TRBD2 (6 bases). Trimming took off 6 bases at V and 0 bases at J, with 15 bases between the two ends. The CDR3 loop spans 15 amino acids. CDR3 sequence reads: CASRPPGLGSYEQYF. CDR3 DNA: TGTGCCAGCAGGCCACCGGGACTTGGCTCCTACGAGCAGTACTTC.

This clonotype turned up a few times. The rearrangement links TRBV25-1 to TRBJ1-5; D is unresolved. Germline CDR1 and CDR2: MGHDK and SYGVNS. The CDR3 is made up of 14 amino acids. V shed 2 bases and J shed 0 bases, with 5 bases lying between them. The CDR3 nucleotides are TGTGCCAGCAGTGAAGTAGGTAGCAATCAGCCCCAGCATTTT. Its translation: CASSEVGSNQPQHF.

The V call is TRBV5-5, the J call TRBJ1-6; 8 positions agree with TRBD1. Trimming removed 5 bases from V and 6 bases from J; junction bases left unmatched: 4. The CDR3 runs to 14 residues. Looked up from germline, CDR1 is SGHKS and CDR2 is YYEKEE (reference sequence). The CDR3 spells CASRTTGGNSPLHF. The DNA for the CDR3 is TGTGCCAGCAGAACTACAGGGGGTAATTCACCCCTCCACTTT.

CDR3 sequence (DNA): TGTGCCAGCAGCGCCCGTACTAGTGCGGCCGCAGATACGCAGTATTTT. It yields the protein CASSARTSAAADTQYF. The J gene is TRBJ2-3, the V gene TRBV5-4; D is possibly TRBD2 (5 bases). Germline CDR1 SGHNT, CDR2 YYREEE (reference sequence). Trimming took off 4 bases at V and 4 bases at J, with 19 bases between the two ends. This CDR3 contains 16 residues.

The chain recombines TRBV4-3 with TRBJ1-4; D gene uncertain. There are 13 residues in the CDR3. Trimming left V 0 bases short and J 13 bases short, with 12 bases between. Germline CDR1 and CDR2: LGHNA and YSLEER. The CDR3: CASSQDQGARLFF. CDR3 sequence (DNA): TGCGCCAGCAGCCAAGATCAAGGCGCCCGACTGTTTTTT.

This chain links TRBV19 with TRBJ1-2; 7 nucleotides align to TRBD1. The ends lost 5 bases at V and 6 bases at J; junction bases unmatched: 3. CDR1 is LNHDA, CDR2 SQIVND, per germline (reference sequence). The CDR3 has 12 amino acids. The CDR3 sequence: CASSPTGDGYTF. The CDR3 DNA is TGTGCCAGTAGTCCCACAGGGGATGGCTACACCTTC.

The chain's CDR3 is CASSQARSNQPQHF. CDR3 sequence (DNA): TGTGCCAGCAGCCAGGCCCGGAGCAATCAGCCCCAGCATTTT. The chain is built from TRBV4-2 and TRBJ1-5; no clear D. V lost 3 bases to trimming and J lost 1 base, with 7 bases between them. CDR3 length: 14 amino acids. Germline CDR1 LGHNA, CDR2 YNFKEQ.